The source of this T cell receptor beta chain is a study of cytomegalovirus exposure and HLA in healthy donors. In germline, CDR1 is MDHEN, CDR2 SYDVKM. The CDR3 extends over 17 amino acids. V gave up 2 bases and J gave up 0 bases, with 11 bases separating them. PCR primers comprised 60 Vbeta and 13 Jbeta primers. TCRdb's copy holds only in-frame clones and misses some; the assay was immunoSEQ multiplex PCR. The data contain 120,000 or so clones, more than 60% of them singletons. The sequenced sample was PBMCs. The TCR comes from a man younger than 45 in good health and CMV-seronegative. The V and J genes are TRBV28 and TRBJ1-6; possible D gene TRBD1, 6 bases. CDR3 bases: TGTGCCAGCAGTTTAAAACAGGGAGACTCCTATAATTCACCCCTCCACTTT. Translation: CASSLKQGDSYNSPLHF.